This T cell receptor beta chain was identified in a study of blood T cell repertoires in COVID-19. Sequenced by immunoSEQ multiplex PCR; TCRdb stores in-frame clones only, minus some. The sample consists of 200,000 or so clones, roughly 80% of them appearing once. The CDR3 covers 16 residues. The germline CDR1 and CDR2 sequences are LGHDT and YNNKEL (reference sequence). The V and J ends lost 1 base and 2 bases, in that order; junction bases with no gene match: 7. This clone was seen a single time. The chain employs TRBV3-1 (or the pseudogene TRBV3-2) and TRBJ2-7, with TRBD1 identical over 8 bases. What was sequenced was peripheral blood. The receptor's source is a woman aged 30 to 39 with acute or convalescent COVID-19. CDR3 sequence reads: CASSQVVTGGPYEQYF. In DNA, the CDR3 is TGTGCCAGCAGCCAAGTAGTAACAGGGGGTCCCTACGAGCAGTACTTC.